This T cell receptor beta chain derives from a study of cytomegalovirus exposure and HLA in healthy donors. PCR amplification relied on 60 Vbeta primers (plus 13 Jbeta primers). Clones were sequenced by immunoSEQ multiplex PCR, and TCRdb holds only the in-frame ones, with some missing. The repertoire consists of 85,000 to 120,000 clones, with 70% to 80% occurring once and the leading ten covering around a tenth. V lost 2 bases, J lost 4 bases, and 9 bases stayed unmatched. CDR1 is LNHDA, CDR2 SQIVND, per germline (reference sequence). The CDR3 consists of 16 residues. The sequence derives from a male donor in good health and CMV-seropositive. Sample: PBMCs. J is TRBJ1-1 and V is TRBV19, with TRBD1 matching 8 bases. CDR3 nucleotide sequence: TGTGCCAGTAGTATAACAGGGGGGCAGAGAAGCACTGAAGCTTTCTTT. Translation gives CASSITGGQRSTEAFF.